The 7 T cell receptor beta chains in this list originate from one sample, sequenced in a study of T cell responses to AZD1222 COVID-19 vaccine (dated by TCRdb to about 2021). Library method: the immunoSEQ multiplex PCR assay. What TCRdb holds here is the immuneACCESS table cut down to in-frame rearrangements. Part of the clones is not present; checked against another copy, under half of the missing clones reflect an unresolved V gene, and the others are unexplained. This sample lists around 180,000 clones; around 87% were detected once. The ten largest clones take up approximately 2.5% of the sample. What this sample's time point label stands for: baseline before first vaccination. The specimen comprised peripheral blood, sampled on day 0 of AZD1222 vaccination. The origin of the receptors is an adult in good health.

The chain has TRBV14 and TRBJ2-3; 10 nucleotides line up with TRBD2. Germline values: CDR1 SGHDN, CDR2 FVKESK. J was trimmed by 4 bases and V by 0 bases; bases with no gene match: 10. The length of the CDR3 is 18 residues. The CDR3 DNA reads TGTGCCAGCAGCCAAGATCGAATAGCGGGAGGTCTGGCAGATACGCAGTATTTT. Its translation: CASSQDRIAGGLADTQYF. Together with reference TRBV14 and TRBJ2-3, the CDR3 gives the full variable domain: EAGVTQFPSHSVIEKGQTVTLRCDPISGHDNLYWYRRVMGKEIKFLLHFVKESKQDESGMPNNRFLAERTGGTYSTLKVQPAELEDSGVYFCASSQDRIAGGLADTQYFGPGTRLTVL.

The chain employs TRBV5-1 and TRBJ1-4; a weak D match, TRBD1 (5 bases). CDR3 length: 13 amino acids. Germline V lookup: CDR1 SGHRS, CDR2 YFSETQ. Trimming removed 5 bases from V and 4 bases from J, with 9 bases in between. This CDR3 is CASSWGFNEKLFF. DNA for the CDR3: TGCGCCAGCAGTTGGGGCTTTAATGAAAAACTGTTTTTT.

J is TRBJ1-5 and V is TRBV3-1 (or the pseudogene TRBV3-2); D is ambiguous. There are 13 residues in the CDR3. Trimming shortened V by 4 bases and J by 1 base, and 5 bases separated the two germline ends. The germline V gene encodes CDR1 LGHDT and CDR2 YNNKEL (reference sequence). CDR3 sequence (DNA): TGTGCCAGCAGCCCTACAAGCAATCAGCCCCAGCATTTT. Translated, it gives CASSPTSNQPQHF.

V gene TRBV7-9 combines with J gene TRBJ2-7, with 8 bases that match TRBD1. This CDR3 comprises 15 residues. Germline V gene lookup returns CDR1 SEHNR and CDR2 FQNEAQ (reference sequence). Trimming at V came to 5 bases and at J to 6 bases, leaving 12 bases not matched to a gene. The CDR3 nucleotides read TGTGCCAGCAGCCAGACAGGGACAGGACTTCTCGAGCAGTACTTC. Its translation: CASSQTGTGLLEQYF.

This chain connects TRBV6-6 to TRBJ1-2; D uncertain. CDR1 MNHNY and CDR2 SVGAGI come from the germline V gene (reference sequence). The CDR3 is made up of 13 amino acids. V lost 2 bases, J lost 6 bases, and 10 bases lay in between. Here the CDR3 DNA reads TGTGCCAGCAGTTACGGCAGGTATGATGGCTACACCTTC. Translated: CASSYGRYDGYTF.

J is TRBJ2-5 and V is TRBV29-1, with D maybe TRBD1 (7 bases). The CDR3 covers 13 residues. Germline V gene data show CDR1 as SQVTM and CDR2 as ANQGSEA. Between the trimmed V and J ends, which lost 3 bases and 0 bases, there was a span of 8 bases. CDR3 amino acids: CSVDRGDQETQYF. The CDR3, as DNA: TGCAGCGTTGACAGGGGGGACCAAGAGACCCAGTACTTC.

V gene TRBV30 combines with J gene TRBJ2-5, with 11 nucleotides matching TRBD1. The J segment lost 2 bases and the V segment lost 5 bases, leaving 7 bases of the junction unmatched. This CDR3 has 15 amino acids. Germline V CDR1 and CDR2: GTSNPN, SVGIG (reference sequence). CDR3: CAWGGTGGTQETQYF. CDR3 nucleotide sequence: TGTGCCTGGGGAGGGACAGGGGGGACACAAGAGACCCAGTACTTC.